Below are 23 T cell receptor beta chains sequenced from a single sample in a study of blood T cell repertoires in COVID-19. TCRdb keeps only in-frame clones here, not all; method: immunoSEQ multiplex PCR. The sample includes hundreds of thousands of clones, under 90% seen only once; the top ten take approximately 9%. The sequencing sample was made of peripheral blood. The source of these receptors is a woman aged 45-59 years who had recovered from COVID-19.

This chain connects TRBV4-3 to TRBJ1-2; TRBD1 might be the D (5 bases). Looked up from germline, CDR1 is LGHNA and CDR2 is YSLEER. V was shortened by 0 bases and J by 2 bases, with 13 bases between the two germline ends. The CDR3 spans 16 residues. The CDR3, as DNA: TGCGCCAGCAGCCAAGATGCTTCGGGGGTAAACTATGGCTACACCTTC. Its protein product is CASSQDASGVNYGYTF.

The rearrangement links TRBV7-2 to TRBJ1-1; D not resolved. The germline V and J ends were trimmed by 7 bases and 0 bases, with 9 bases remaining between them. Looked up from germline, CDR1 is SGHTA and CDR2 is FQGNSA. The CDR3 is 13 residues long. The chain's CDR3 is CASKKTVNTEAFF. The CDR3 bases are TGTGCCAGCAAAAAAACAGTGAACACTGAAGCTTTCTTT.

J is TRBJ1-1 and V is TRBV5-4; D gene unclear. V was shortened by 0 bases and J by 0 bases, with 9 bases between the two germline ends. There are 15 residues in the CDR3. Germline CDR1 reads SGHNT; CDR2 reads YYREEE (reference sequence). CDR3 nucleotide sequence: TGTGCCAGCAGCTTGGGCGTCGGGATGAACACTGAAGCTTTCTTT. Amino acid sequence: CASSLGVGMNTEAFF. The entire variable domain, with the rest obtained from reference TRBV5-4 and TRBJ1-1, is as follows: ETGVTQSPTHLIKTRGQQVTLRCSSQSGHNTVSWYQQALGQGPQFIFQYYREEENGRGNFPPRFSGLQFPNYSSELNVNALELDDSALYLCASSLGVGMNTEAFFGQGTRLTVV.

CDR3 sequence: CASSSNRGPETQYF. CDR3 nucleotides: TGTGCCAGCAGCTCGAACAGGGGGCCGGAGACCCAGTACTTC. V usage is TRBV7-9 and J usage is TRBJ2-5; 9 nucleotides agree with TRBD1. The CDR3 covers 14 residues. The junction had 5 bases not matched to a gene; V was cut back by 4 bases and J by 5 bases. Germline CDR1 reads SEHNR; CDR2 reads FQNEAQ (reference sequence).

This clone has only one observation. This sequence joins TRBV2 and TRBJ2-3; maybe TRBD2 (5 bases). The CDR3 extends over 14 amino acids. Germline V gives CDR1 SNHLY, CDR2 FYNNEI. Trimming left V 4 bases short and J 3 bases short, with 11 bases between. CDR3 sequence: CASSVLGSTDTQYF. In nucleotides, the CDR3 is TGTGCCAGCAGTGTTTTAGGGAGTACAGATACGCAGTATTTT.

This rearrangement joins TRBV19 to TRBJ2-3; D might be TRBD1 (6 bases). This CDR3 region has 16 residues. Germline V gives CDR1 LNHDA, CDR2 SQIVND (reference sequence). The V end was cut by 4 bases, the J end by 5 bases, with 19 bases between. The CDR3 DNA follows: TGTGCCAGTAGTAGGGATGGGGGCCTGGGAAGAGATACGCAGTATTTT. Amino acid sequence: CASSRDGGLGRDTQYF. The variable domain in full, with the rest retrieved from reference TRBV19 and TRBJ2-3, is DGGITQSPKYLFRKEGQNVTLSCEQNLNHDAMYWYRQDPGQGLRLIYYSQIVNDFQKGDIAEGYSVSREKKESFPLTVTSAQKNPTAFYLCASSRDGGLGRDTQYFGPGTRLTVL.

This clone was recorded a few times. This chain connects TRBV7-8 to TRBJ2-1; 11 bases map to TRBD2. Germline V gene lookup returns CDR1 SGHVS and CDR2 FQNEAQ. With 5 bases clipped from V and 6 bases from J, the junction kept 6 bases outside the gene matches. CDR3 length: 15 amino acids. The CDR3 region has the DNA TGTGCCAGCAGCCCTAGCGGGGGGATGTTCAATGAGCAGTTCTTC. Protein: CASSPSGGMFNEQFF.

This chain links TRBV18 with TRBJ2-1; D is uncertain. The CDR3 totals 12 residues. V was shortened by 1 base and J by 8 bases, with 6 bases between the two germline ends. Germline assignment: CDR1 KGHSH and CDR2 LQKENI. The CDR3 DNA follows: TGTGCCAGCTCACCACGAGTCCATGAGCAGTTCTTC. Translation gives CASSPRVHEQFF.

This clone was seen a single time. The chain employs TRBV7-2 and TRBJ2-7; 9 bases line up with TRBD1. Per the germline V gene, CDR1 is SGHTA and CDR2 is FQGNSA. CDR3 size: 14 residues. The trim removed 5 bases at V and 2 bases at J, leaving 4 bases unmatched. The CDR3 region is CASSRTGVAYEQYF. The DNA of the CDR3 is TGTGCCAGCAGCCGGACAGGGGTCGCCTACGAGCAGTACTTC.

The rearrangement uses TRBV25-1 and TRBJ2-1, with 7 nucleotides matching TRBD2. The ends lost 1 base at V and 3 bases at J; junction bases unmatched: 9. This CDR3 is built from 17 residues. Germline loops: CDR1 MGHDK, CDR2 SYGVNS. As DNA, the CDR3 is TGTGCCAGCAGTGAATTTGGTAAGCGGGGACTCTACAATGAGCAGTTCTTC. It translates to CASSEFGKRGLYNEQFF.

This clone was detected only once. The rearrangement links TRBV5-8 to TRBJ1-4; D unclear. Germline V gene sequence: CDR1 SGHTS, CDR2 YDEGEE. Trimming took off 3 bases at V and 5 bases at J, with 8 bases between the two ends. This CDR3 contains 13 residues. The DNA for the CDR3 is TGTGCCAGCAGCTCTCGTACAAATGAAAAACTGTTTTTT. Its translation: CASSSRTNEKLFF.

This clone appeared a few times. V and J are TRBV6-2 or TRBV6-3 and TRBJ2-7; D unresolved. Germline CDR1 MNHEY, CDR2 SVGEGT. V dropped 6 bases and J dropped 3 bases, with 12 bases sitting between them. This CDR3 has 13 amino acids. The CDR3 nucleotides are TGTGCCAGCAGCGAACAAGAAATCTACGAGCAGTACTTC. Translated, it gives CASSEQEIYEQYF.

There are a few counts of this clone. The chain carries TRBV30 and TRBJ1-2; D perhaps matches TRBD1 (5 bases). The CDR3 extends over 13 amino acids. Germline-derived CDR1 and CDR2 are GTSNPN and SVGIG (reference sequence). V shed 2 bases and J shed 14 bases, with 21 bases lying between them. CDR3 sequence: CAWSLAGTMALTF. DNA for the CDR3: TGTGCCTGGAGTCTGGCAGGGACTATGGCCCTAACCTTC. The whole variable domain, filled in from reference TRBV30 and TRBJ1-2, reads SQTIHQWPATLVQPVGSPLSLECTVEGTSNPNLYWYRQAAGRGLQLLFYSVGIGQISSEVPQNLSASRPQDRQFILSSKKLLLSDSGFYLCAWSLAGTMALTFGSGTRLTVV.

The rearrangement joins TRBV28 to TRBJ2-7; 7 bases are shared with TRBD1. Per germline, CDR1 MDHEN and CDR2 SYDVKM. CDR3 size: 16 residues. Unmatched junction bases numbered 13, after V lost 6 bases and J lost 2 bases. CDR3 sequence (DNA): TGTGCCAGCAGGGCCCCCGGGACAGAGAGGACCTACGAGCAGTACTTC. Translating gives CASRAPGTERTYEQYF.

The chain links TRBV6-2 or TRBV6-3 to TRBJ2-5, with 10 bases aligning to TRBD2. Germline-derived CDR1 and CDR2 are MNHEY and SVGEGT. The CDR3 is 19 residues long. V shed 0 bases, J shed 2 bases, and the junction held 12 bases outside the gene matches. The CDR3 sequence: CASSYSTLAGAETQETQYF. The CDR3 DNA reads as TGTGCCAGCAGTTACTCGACGCTAGCGGGGGCCGAAACGCAAGAGACCCAGTACTTC.

This clone appeared a single time. The chain uses TRBV19 and TRBJ2-3, with TRBD1 as a possible D gene (7 bases). Germline CDR1 reads LNHDA; CDR2 reads SQIVND (reference sequence). This CDR3 has 13 residues. CDR3: CATAGQRSDTQYF. CDR3 DNA: TGTGCTACGGCGGGACAGCGATCAGATACGCAGTATTTT.

This clone was seen only once. The chain recombines TRBV7-8 with TRBJ2-1, with 12 bases identical to TRBD2. The ends lost 5 bases at V and 6 bases at J; junction bases unmatched: 14. Germline assignment: CDR1 SGHVS and CDR2 FQNEAQ. There are 18 residues in the CDR3. The CDR3 reads CASSPPLRLAGVGNEQFF. The CDR3 DNA follows: TGTGCCAGCAGCCCCCCTCTCCGACTAGCGGGAGTTGGCAATGAGCAGTTCTTC.

This clone was observed a handful of times. The rearrangement joins TRBV24-1 to TRBJ2-7; 7 bases fit TRBD1. The CDR3 sequence is 16 residues long. V shed 5 bases and J 7 bases; nucleotides not matched to a gene: 16. Germline V gene data show CDR1 as KGHDR and CDR2 as SFDVKD. CDR3 in amino acids: CATSAIGQEINKEQYF. CDR3 bases: TGTGCCACCAGTGCGATAGGACAGGAAATTAATAAGGAGCAGTACTTC.

The chain joins TRBV12-3 or TRBV12-4 to TRBJ2-1; a weak D match, TRBD2 (5 bases). V was shortened by 0 bases and J by 7 bases, with 7 bases between the two germline ends. This CDR3 spans 13 amino acids. The chain's CDR3 is CASSLARGNEQFF. CDR3 sequence (DNA): TGTGCCAGCAGTTTAGCCCGCGGGAATGAGCAGTTCTTC.

The genes are TRBV19 and TRBJ2-2; D perhaps matches TRBD1 (6 bases). Trimming took off 7 bases at V and 6 bases at J, with 21 bases between the two ends. Germline-derived CDR1 and CDR2 are LNHDA and SQIVND (reference sequence). The CDR3 runs 16 residues. The chain's CDR3 is CASTPLSAGESGELFF. The CDR3 DNA follows: TGTGCCAGTACCCCTCTATCGGCAGGGGAATCCGGGGAGCTGTTTTTT.

CDR3 in DNA: TGTGCCAGTAGTCAACGACAGGGGCCCGATGAAAAACTGTTTTTT. It is translated as CASSQRQGPDEKLFF. The V gene is TRBV19, the J gene TRBJ1-4; 8 nucleotides align to TRBD1. This CDR3 spans 15 amino acids. Per germline, CDR1 LNHDA and CDR2 SQIVND (reference sequence). Unmatched junction bases numbered 8, after V lost 5 bases and J lost 6 bases. The variable domain in full, completed from reference TRBV19 and TRBJ1-4, reads DGGITQSPKYLFRKEGQNVTLSCEQNLNHDAMYWYRQDPGQGLRLIYYSQIVNDFQKGDIAEGYSVSREKKESFPLTVTSAQKNPTAFYLCASSQRQGPDEKLFFGSGTQLSVL.

The chain combines TRBV11-2 with TRBJ2-7, with TRBD2 matching 9 bases. The CDR3 contains 17 residues. Germline V gives CDR1 SGHAT, CDR2 FQNNGV. With 0 bases clipped from V and 4 bases from J, the junction kept 10 bases outside the gene matches. The DNA for the CDR3 is TGTGCCAGCAGCTTAGAGGGGGTAGCGGGGGTCGCTTACGAGCAGTACTTC. This translates into CASSLEGVAGVAYEQYF. Based on the CDR3 plus reference TRBV11-2 and TRBJ2-7, the full variable domain is EAGVAQSPRYKIIEKRQSVAFWCNPISGHATLYWYQQILGQGPKLLIQFQNNGVVDDSQLPKDRFSAERLKGVDSTLKIQPAKLEDSAVYLCASSLEGVAGVAYEQYFGPGTRLTVT.

This chain uses TRBV4-2 with TRBJ1-2; 9 bases are a match to TRBD1. Per the germline V gene, CDR1 is LGHNA and CDR2 is YNFKEQ. The CDR3 has 13 amino acids. The J segment lost 8 bases and the V segment lost 1 base, leaving 2 bases of the junction unmatched. The CDR3 here is CASSQGQGGGYTF. Written as DNA, the CDR3 is TGTGCCAGCAGCCAAGGACAGGGGGGCGGCTACACCTTC.